The rows below give T cell receptor beta chains drawn from one sample of a study of T cells in Graves' hyperthyroidism and ophthalmopathy. MiXCR, run by TCRdb on the multiplex PCR reads, gives a single entry per CDR3 protein. The sample comprises hundreds of thousands of distinct CDR3 sequences, roughly a fifth of which are singletons, and 35% to 45% rests with the top ten. Sequenced: blood. These receptors came from a middle-aged man with Graves' ophthalmopathy. The CDR3 runs from the conserved cysteine through the conserved F or W. The size of a clone is reported for some rows only, either as once, few or many, or as a class for expanded clones.

many,TRBV7-9,TRBJ2-3,CASSSAGGTRTDTQYF
-,TRBV20-1,TRBJ2-2,CSASRGQGSGELFF
many,TRBV6-1,TRBJ2-5,CASSQFVEERETQYF
-,TRBV7-3,TRBJ2-1,CASSPSVGYNEQFF
-,TRBV12-3/TRBV12-4,TRBJ1-2,CASSFARANYGYTF
-,TRBV6-2/TRBV6-3,TRBJ1-3,CASSRGGVTGNTIYF
-,TRBV30,TRBJ2-7,CAWSVGGTSYEQHF
few,TRBV6-5,TRBJ2-5,CASSYSRVETQYF
few,TRBV5-6,TRBJ2-5,CASSFRTGSETQYF
many,TRBV30,TRBJ1-1,CAWRAGNTEAFF
-,TRBV29-1,TRBJ2-2,CSAMGRAEEYTGELFF